The rows below give T cell receptor beta chains drawn from one sample of a study of human T cells and chemical hapten exposure. MiXCR, run by TCRdb on the RACE reads, gives a single entry per CDR3 protein. The sample shows some 57,000 distinct CDR3 sequences, about 9.9% of them seen only once. The sequences come from whole blood, collected in connection with sensitization to the hapten diphenylcyclopropenone (DPC). Receptors were obtained from a woman aged 50 to 60 with alopecia areata. Some clones in this sample may be carry-over from other donors' samples. CDR3s include the opening cysteine and the closing phenylalanine or tryptophan. D genes are given only for firm matches. Only part of the rows carry a size: once, few, many, or a class if the clone is expanded.

clone size,J gene,V gene,D gene,CDR3 DNA,CDR3 protein
-,TRBJ1-2,TRBV6-5,-,TGTGCCAGCAGTTACTCGACTAGAGGCTATGGCTACACCTTC,CASSYSTRGYGYTF
-,TRBJ1-1,TRBV6-4,-,TGTGCCAGCAGTAGGGAGGTCGGGACTGAAGCTTTCTTT,CASSREVGTEAFF
-,TRBJ1-6,TRBV7-2,-,TGTGCCAGCAGCTGGGGAATCGGAGACCCTTCACCCCTCCACTTT,CASSWGIGDPSPLHF
many,TRBJ1-4,TRBV6-5,TRBD1,TGTGCCAGCAGTCAGTCAGGGGGAGTGATGGAAAAACTGTTTTTT,CASSQSGGVMEKLFF
few,TRBJ2-3,TRBV11-2,-,TGTGCCAGCAGCTTACGCCAGGGGCCTAGCACAGATACGCAGTATTTT,CASSLRQGPSTDTQYF
few,TRBJ1-1,TRBV12-3/TRBV12-4,-,TGTGCCAGCAACCAATGGGAGGGGGGGAAAGCTTTCTTT,CASNQWEGGKAFF
-,TRBJ1-4,TRBV3-1,-,TGTGCCAGCAGCCGAAGAACAACTAATGAAAAACTGTTTTTT,CASSRRTTNEKLFF
few,TRBJ1-1,TRBV29-1,TRBD1,TGCAGTTCAGGGCGCAGGGGGCTCAACACTGAAGCTTTCTTT,CSSGRRGLNTEAFF
many,TRBJ2-7,TRBV6-2/TRBV6-3,-,TGTGCCAGCTCCGGGTCTGGCTACGAGCAGTACTTC,CASSGSGYEQYF
-,TRBJ1-1,TRBV11-3,-,TGTGCCAGCAGCTTGGGCAGGCTCACTGAAGCTTTCTTT,CASSLGRLTEAFF
-,TRBJ2-7,TRBV11-3,-,TGTGCCAGCAGCTTAGAGCAGGGTGGGTCGGACAATGAGCAGTACTTC,CASSLEQGGSDNEQYF
few,TRBJ1-1,TRBV28,-,TGTGCCAGCAGCCCCGGGGGGCGCACTGAAGCTTTCTTT,CASSPGGRTEAFF
few,TRBJ2-1,TRBV3-1,TRBD2,TGTGCCAGCAGCTTCCGACTAGCGGGGGACAATGAGCAGTTCTTC,CASSFRLAGDNEQFF
many,TRBJ1-1,TRBV12-3/TRBV12-4,-,TGTGCCAGCAGTTCCGGGGGCCTGATGAACACTGAAGCTTTCTTT,CASSSGGLMNTEAFF
-,TRBJ2-3,TRBV7-2,-,TGTGCCAGCAGCTTAAGACTAGATGATACGCAGTATTTT,CASSLRLDDTQYF
few,TRBJ2-3,TRBV18,-,TGTGCCAGCTCACCAATTGACACAGATACGCAGTATTTT,CASSPIDTDTQYF
many,TRBJ1-2,TRBV28,-,TGTGCCAGCATTCGGCCCGGAAGGCCCTATGGCTACACCTTC,CASIRPGRPYGYTF
few,TRBJ1-3,TRBV5-6,TRBD1,TGTGCCAGCAGCTTAGGACAGGGGCCCTCTGGAAACACCATATATTTT,CASSLGQGPSGNTIYF
-,TRBJ2-3,TRBV4-1,-,TGCGCCAGCAGCCAAGTACCGGCAGGGACAGATACGCAGTATTTT,CASSQVPAGTDTQYF
-,TRBJ2-2,TRBV5-4,-,TGTGCCAGCAGCTTGGAGGAGGGGCTGGGGAAGTTTTTT,CASSLEEGLGKFF
few,TRBJ2-4,TRBV5-5,-,TGTGCCAGCAGCTCGTGGACAGCTAAAGCCAAAAACATTCAGTACTTC,CASSSWTAKAKNIQYF
medium-sized,TRBJ2-1,TRBV27,TRBD2,TGTGCCAGCAGACCTAGGACTAGCGGGATGAATGAGCAGTTCTTC,CASRPRTSGMNEQFF
-,TRBJ2-7,TRBV28,-,TGTGCCAGCAGAAGATACGAGCAGTACTTC,CASRRYEQYF
many,TRBJ2-3,TRBV7-8,-,TGTGCCAGCAGCTACCGTGGGCGGGCAACAGATACGCAGTATTTT,CASSYRGRATDTQYF
-,TRBJ2-3,TRBV6-2/TRBV6-3,TRBD1,TGTGCCAGCAGTTACTGGGACAGGTCTTTCACAGATACGCAGTATTTT,CASSYWDRSFTDTQYF
few,TRBJ1-3,TRBV14,-,TGTGCCAGCAAAGGCCGCGGCTCTGGAAACACCATATATTTT,CASKGRGSGNTIYF
few,TRBJ2-7,TRBV12-3/TRBV12-4,TRBD1,TGTGCCAGCAGGCCAGGACAGGGGGTGGTTTACGAGCAGTACTTC,CASRPGQGVVYEQYF
many,TRBJ1-5,TRBV28,-,TGTGCCAGCAGTTTATCCAGGTCGAGTCAGCCCCAGCATTTT,CASSLSRSSQPQHF
-,TRBJ1-5,TRBV10-2,-,TGCGCCAGCAGCGACGGGGGGCACCAGCCCCAGCATTTT,CASSDGGHQPQHF
-,TRBJ2-3,TRBV7-2,TRBD2,TGTGCCAGCAGCTTTTACGGGAGGAGGGCAGATACGCAGTATTTT,CASSFYGRRADTQYF
many,TRBJ2-3,TRBV6-2/TRBV6-3,-,TGTGCCAGCAGTTACTCCGAGGGAGACACAGATACGCAGTATTTT,CASSYSEGDTDTQYF
-,TRBJ2-7,TRBV28,TRBD2,TGTGCCAGCAGTTTGTCGGGGAGGGGCTCCTACGAGCAGTACTTC,CASSLSGRGSYEQYF
-,TRBJ1-1,TRBV6-2/TRBV6-3,-,TGTGCCAGCAGTCGAGGAACCCAAAGGTTGACTGAAGCTTCCTTT,CASSRGTQRLTEASF
few,TRBJ2-1,TRBV6-5,TRBD2,TGTGCCAGCACCAACCGTCCTTCCGGGGCGGGAGACAATGAGCAGTTCTTC,CASTNRPSGAGDNEQFF
few,TRBJ1-1,TRBV4-3,-,TGCGCCAGCAGCCAAGTTATTAACTCCGGTGAAGCTTTCTTT,CASSQVINSGEAFF
-,TRBJ1-6,TRBV7-6,-,TGTGCCAGCAGCCCAGCGTATTCCTATAATTCACCCCTCCACTTT,CASSPAYSYNSPLHF
many,TRBJ2-7,TRBV28,-,TGTGCCAGCAGGGCTAACGAGCAGTACTTC,CASRANEQYF
-,TRBJ2-7,TRBV29-1,TRBD1,TGCAGCGTTGGGGACAGGGGCACCTACGAGCAGTACTTC,CSVGDRGTYEQYF
few,TRBJ1-5,TRBV18,-,TGTGCCAGCTCACCACAGGGCCAGAATGGCAATCAGCCCCAGCATTTT,CASSPQGQNGNQPQHF
many,TRBJ1-1,TRBV7-6,-,TGTGCCAGCAGCTCCAGACAGATGAACACTGAAGCTTTCTTT,CASSSRQMNTEAFF
few,TRBJ1-1,TRBV7-2,-,TGTGCCAGCAGCTTATATTCCCAAGCTTTCTTT,CASSLYSQAFF
many,TRBJ2-1,TRBV7-2,-,TGTGCCAGCAGCAAACCGAATTCGGGAGCCTACAATGAGCAGTTCTTC,CASSKPNSGAYNEQFF
-,TRBJ1-2,TRBV10-1,-,TGCGCCAGCAGTGCTCAGACCTCCTATGGCTACACCTTC,CASSAQTSYGYTF
few,TRBJ2-1,TRBV9,TRBD2,TGTGCCAGCAGCGTACTTAGCGGGAACAATGAGCAGTTCTTC,CASSVLSGNNEQFF
-,TRBJ1-5,TRBV4-1,TRBD1,TGCGCCAGCAGCCAAGGGGACAGGGACAGGCCCCAGCATTTT,CASSQGDRDRPQHF
many,TRBJ1-1,TRBV5-4,-,TGTGCCAGCAGCTGGGAGAACACTGAAGCTTTCTTT,CASSWENTEAFF
many,TRBJ2-7,TRBV14,-,TGTGCCAGCAGCCAAAATTCAGGGTCCCTAGGTGACGAGCAGTACTTC,CASSQNSGSLGDEQYF
many,TRBJ1-1,TRBV6-1,-,TGTGCCAGCCCGCTGTCCCCGAACACTGAAGCTTTCTTT,CASPLSPNTEAFF
few,TRBJ1-1,TRBV7-9,-,TGTGCCAGCAGCTCAAGGGGTGGGCAGGCGCCATTCATGAACACTGAAGCTTTCTTT,CASSSRGGQAPFMNTEAFF
-,TRBJ1-1,TRBV4-2,-,TGTGCCAGCAGCCAAGTAAACACTCGGAAACAGCTGAACACTGAAGCTTTCTTT,CASSQVNTRKQLNTEAFF
few,TRBJ1-6,TRBV6-5,-,TGTGCCAGCAGACAGGGCGTAGGGAATTCACCCCTCCACTTT,CASRQGVGNSPLHF
many,TRBJ1-1,TRBV6-5,-,TGTGCCAGCTCCCGCCGTGGTGAAGCTTTCTTT,CASSRRGEAFF
many,TRBJ2-7,TRBV28,-,TGTGCCAGCAGTGGAGGGTTTGTCCGGGCCGAGCAGTACTTC,CASSGGFVRAEQYF
few,TRBJ1-3,TRBV27,-,TGTGCCAGCAGTCGTTCAGGGAACTCTGGAAACACCATATATTTT,CASSRSGNSGNTIYF
-,TRBJ2-5,TRBV3-1,TRBD1,TGTGCCAGCAGCCAAGGGGGACAGGGGAAGGAGACCCAGTACTTC,CASSQGGQGKETQYF
-,TRBJ2-3,TRBV28,TRBD1,TGTGCCAGGAGACGGGACAGCCTGTGTCTGGGCACAGATACGCAGTATTTT,CARRRDSLCLGTDTQYF
-,TRBJ2-7,TRBV18,-,TGTGCCAGCTCACCCCAGGGGGGCTACGAGCAGTACTTC,CASSPQGGYEQYF
-,TRBJ1-2,TRBV11-2,-,TGTGCCAGCAGCTTAGATAGTGGCAGAGGCTATGGCTACACCTTC,CASSLDSGRGYGYTF